The next 25 T cell receptor beta chains were all read from a single sample in a study of metastatic and nonmetastatic thyroid tumors. Every patient was untreated before thyroid surgery. With MiXCR, TCRdb called clones anew from the PCR reads. Of about 20,000 clones listed, 25% to 30% were seen once; the top ten hold 6% to 7.5%. The sample was blood. Receptors originate from a female donor with papillary thyroid cancer or a benign thyroid nodule (not recorded which). Some clones in this sample may be carry-over from other donors' samples.

This clone came up many times. The chain joins TRBV30 to TRBJ2-3; D is perhaps TRBD2 (6 bases). This CDR3 contains 19 residues. The germline V and J ends were trimmed by 2 bases and 3 bases, with 27 bases remaining between them. Per the germline V gene, CDR1 is GTSNPN and CDR2 is SVGIG (reference sequence). The DNA for the CDR3 is TGTGCCTGGAGTCCCTCCCCTCTTAGGAGGCGAAGCGGGACAGATACGCAGTATTTT. It yields the protein CAWSPSPLRRRSGTDTQYF. The variable domain in full, with the rest retrieved from reference TRBV30 and TRBJ2-3, is SQTIHQWPATLVQPVGSPLSLECTVEGTSNPNLYWYRQAAGRGLQLLFYSVGIGQISSEVPQNLSASRPQDRQFILSSKKLLLSDSGFYLCAWSPSPLRRRSGTDTQYFGPGTRLTVL.

This clone is labeled as medium-sized. This rearrangement joins TRBV6-1 to TRBJ1-1, with a tentative D call TRBD1 (5 bases). Germline V gene sequence: CDR1 MNHNS, CDR2 SASEGT. This CDR3 has 15 residues. V dropped 2 bases and J dropped 1 base, with 11 bases sitting between them. The CDR3 coding sequence is TGTGCCAGCAGTGAAACGACAGACACGAACACTGAAGCTTTCTTT. Translation gives CASSETTDTNTEAFF.

In the case of this clone: Other DNA sequences in this sample translate to the same CDR3. The chain couples TRBV9 to TRBJ2-7; 8 bases match TRBD2. Looked up from germline, CDR1 is SGDLS and CDR2 is YYNGEE. V gave up 4 bases and J gave up 11 bases; unmatched junction bases: 11. CDR3 length: 13 residues. The CDR3 is CASSPEDGTREYF. CDR3 nucleotides: TGTGCCAGCAGCCCTGAGGACGGGACTAGGGAGTACTTC.

At least ten counts were recorded for this clone. It may be a read error: a sequence one base away is much more abundant. The J gene is TRBJ2-1, the V gene TRBV6-6, with 13 bases lining up with TRBD2. Per the germline V gene, CDR1 is MNHNY and CDR2 is SVGAGI (reference sequence). The CDR3 is 16 amino acids. J gave up 7 bases and V 4 bases, and 7 bases lay outside the gene matches. The CDR3 region is CASSLTLGLAGNEQFF. Written as DNA, the CDR3 is TGTGCCAGCAGTTTAACCCTGGGACTAGCGGGAAATGAGCAGTTCTTC.

This clone is medium-sized. The chain couples TRBV6-5 to TRBJ2-7; D is possibly TRBD1 (12 bases). Germline V gives CDR1 MNHEY, CDR2 SVGAGI. V lost 5 bases and J lost 2, with 25 bases in between. The CDR3 consists of 18 residues. CDR3 DNA: TGTGCCAGCAGTAGGGACAGGGGGCGACTAGCGGGAACCTACGAGCAGTACTTC. Protein: CASSRDRGRLAGTYEQYF.

The chain couples TRBV6-4 to TRBJ2-7; D gene unclear. The V gene lost 6 bases and the J gene lost 3 bases, with 6 bases spanning the gap. The CDR3 has 11 amino acids. The germline V gene has CDR1 MRHNA and CDR2 SNTAGT. CDR3 DNA: TGTGCCAGCAGGGATCTCTACGAGCAGTACTTC. Amino acids: CASRDLYEQYF.

There are many counts of this clone. The gene calls are TRBV11-3 and TRBJ2-5, with 7 bases aligning to TRBD2. The CDR3 is made up of 14 amino acids. Trimming took 5 bases from V and 2 from J; bases not matched to a gene: 5. Germline V gives CDR1 SGHNT, CDR2 YENEEA. The CDR3 nucleotides read TGTGCCAGCAGCGCAACACTAGCGCAAGAGACCCAGTACTTC. Its protein product is CASSATLAQETQYF.

The CDR3 bases are TGCAGTGCTAACCAACTAGCGGGAGGGCCTTCCTACAATGAGCAGTTCTTC. Its translation: CSANQLAGGPSYNEQFF. The rearrangement joins TRBV20-1 to TRBJ2-1, with TRBD2 matching over 13 bases. The V and J ends lost 4 bases and 1 base, in that order; junction bases with no gene match: 7. The CDR3 extends over 17 amino acids. The germline gives CDR1 DFQATT, CDR2 SNEGSKA (reference sequence).

The gene calls are TRBV5-1 and TRBJ1-6; 7 nucleotides agree with TRBD1. There are 17 residues in the CDR3. The V gene end was trimmed by 0 bases and the J gene end by 7 bases; junction bases not matched to a gene: 10. Per germline, CDR1 SGHRS and CDR2 YFSETQ. This CDR3 is CASSLAGTAPGNSPLHF. The CDR3 region has the DNA TGCGCCAGCAGCTTGGCCGGGACAGCTCCAGGGAATTCACCCCTCCACTTT.

In its sample, this clone is medium-sized. The chain's CDR3 is CASSFEAGGEYNEQFF. The CDR3 region has the DNA TGTGCCAGCAGTTTTGAGGCGGGAGGGGAATACAATGAGCAGTTCTTC. The V call is TRBV28, the J call TRBJ2-1; the match to TRBD2 covers 9 bases. CDR3 size: 16 residues. Germline-derived CDR1 and CDR2 are MDHEN and SYDVKM. V shed 3 bases and J 4 bases; nucleotides not matched to a gene: 7.

V is TRBV11-2 and J is TRBJ2-7, with TRBD2 as a possible D gene (5 bases). From germline, CDR1 is SGHAT and CDR2 FQNNGV. The CDR3 consists of 15 residues. Trimming took off 1 base at V and 2 bases at J, with 12 bases between the two ends. This chain's CDR3 is CASSLGVTGTYEQYF. The CDR3 coding sequence is TGTGCCAGCAGCTTAGGGGTGACGGGAACCTACGAGCAGTACTTC.

The genes are TRBV7-9 and TRBJ1-6; TRBD1 agrees at 9 bases. The CDR3 is made up of 15 amino acids. The germline V gene encodes CDR1 SEHNR and CDR2 FQNEAQ (reference sequence). The ends lost 0 bases at V and 7 bases at J; junction bases unmatched: 1. The CDR3, as DNA: TGTGCCAGCAGCTTAGCAACAGGGGGCAATTCACCCCTCCACTTT. It codes for CASSLATGGNSPLHF.

In this sample, this clone is medium-sized. The rearrangement joins TRBV6-1 to TRBJ1-3; D gene unclear. Germline V gives CDR1 MNHNS, CDR2 SASEGT. The CDR3 is made up of 16 amino acids. Trimming shortened V by 1 base and J by 2 bases, and 12 bases separated the two germline ends. The CDR3 protein is CASSEVDGDAGNTIYF. Here the CDR3 DNA reads TGTGCCAGCAGTGAAGTGGACGGAGATGCTGGAAACACCATATATTTT.

This clone was picked up many times. DNA for the CDR3: TGTGCCAGCAGCATACGACAGGGAACTAATGAAAAACTGTTTTTT. It encodes CASSIRQGTNEKLFF. The chain has TRBV7-9 and TRBJ1-4; 7 bases agree with TRBD1. V lost 5 bases and J lost 1; bases outside the gene matches: 4. The CDR3 covers 15 residues. CDR1 and CDR2 from the germline V gene are SEHNR and FQNEAQ (reference sequence). The complete variable domain, with remaining parts taken from reference TRBV7-9 and TRBJ1-4, reads DTGVSQNPRHKITKRGQNVTFRCDPISEHNRLYWYRQTLGQGPEFLTYFQNEAQLEKSRLLSDRFSAERPKGSFSTLEIQRTEQGDSAMYLCASSIRQGTNEKLFFGSGTQLSVL.

The rearrangement links TRBV29-1 to TRBJ2-7, with 9 bases that match TRBD1. Trimming took 6 bases from V and 2 from J; bases not matched to a gene: 17. CDR3 length equals 17 residues. Germline-derived CDR1 and CDR2 are SQVTM and ANQGSEA. CDR3: CSVLMRGTGKGPYEQYF. The DNA for the CDR3 is TGCAGCGTCTTAATGCGCGGGACAGGGAAGGGCCCCTACGAGCAGTACTTC.

This clone appeared many times. The rearrangement joins TRBV11-3 to TRBJ2-7; 9 bases match TRBD1. Unmatched junction bases numbered 6, after V lost 5 bases and J lost 4 bases. This CDR3 region has 14 residues. Looked up from germline, CDR1 is SGHNT and CDR2 is YENEEA. CDR3 coding DNA: TGTGCCAGCAGCCCCGGGACAGGGAGATACGAGCAGTACTTC. Its translation: CASSPGTGRYEQYF.

This clone was seen a handful of times. This chain links TRBV28 with TRBJ2-7; D remains ambiguous. Trimming left V 7 bases short and J 1 base short, with 8 bases between. Germline V lookup: CDR1 MDHEN, CDR2 SYDVKM. The CDR3 consists of 12 residues. CDR3 coding DNA: TGTGCCAGCACATGGGGATCCTACGAGCAGTACTTC. It specifies CASTWGSYEQYF.

This clone was observed a handful of times. The gene calls are TRBV27 and TRBJ1-6; no firm D call. Trimming cost V 0 bases and J 0 bases, with 3 bases left between them. CDR1 is MNHEY and CDR2 is SMNVEV in the germline V gene (reference sequence). This CDR3 comprises 15 residues. CDR3 loop: CASSLSSSYNSPLHF. The CDR3 nucleotides read TGTGCCAGCAGTTTATCCAGCTCCTATAATTCACCCCTCCACTTT.

This clone was seen only once. The gene calls are TRBV3-1 and TRBJ2-7; D is unresolved. This CDR3 region has 13 residues. Trimming pared 1 base from V and 6 bases from J, leaving 10 bases between. The germline CDR1 and CDR2 sequences are LGHDT and YNNKEL (reference sequence). For the CDR3, the DNA is TGTGCCAGCAGCCAAGTAGCTCTGTCCGAGCAGTACTTC. This translates into CASSQVALSEQYF.

This clone occurred many times. The chain joins TRBV30 to TRBJ2-1, with unresolved D. Germline V gene lookup returns CDR1 GTSNPN and CDR2 SVGIG (reference sequence). The CDR3 is 13 amino acids. Trimming removed 2 bases at V and 9 bases at J, with 14 bases between. CDR3 sequence: CAWSSTPDSEQFF. The CDR3 DNA sequence: TGTGCCTGGAGTTCTACCCCAGATAGTGAGCAGTTCTTC.

The chain has TRBV4-2 and TRBJ2-3, with 10 positions matching TRBD2. This CDR3 is built from 19 residues. J gave up 4 bases and V 4 bases, and 17 bases lay outside the gene matches. Germline CDR1 reads LGHNA; CDR2 reads YNFKEQ. The CDR3 sequence: CASSPPSASGSIGADTQYF. DNA of the CDR3: TGTGCCAGCAGCCCCCCCTCGGCTAGCGGGAGTATAGGTGCAGATACGCAGTATTTT.

This clone was counted at least ten times. At the DNA level, this CDR3 is encoded by other sequences in the same sample as well. This chain uses TRBV3-1 with TRBJ1-1; D gene unclear. V lost 1 base to trimming and J lost 4 bases, with 7 bases between them. The germline V gene encodes CDR1 LGHDT and CDR2 YNNKEL (reference sequence). The CDR3 covers 13 residues. DNA of the CDR3: TGTGCCAGCAGCCAAGGCCGCGGCACTGAAGCTTTCTTT. This encodes CASSQGRGTEAFF.

J is TRBJ1-3 and V is TRBV15; perhaps TRBD1 as D (5 bases). The CDR3 extends over 14 amino acids. From germline, CDR1 is LNHNV and CDR2 YYDKDF (reference sequence). V was trimmed by 5 bases and J by 1 base, leaving 9 bases between them. CDR3 sequence (DNA): TGTGCCACCAGCTTGCGGGGGTCTGGAAACACCATATATTTT. Encoded protein: CATSLRGSGNTIYF.

This clone was seen a few times. The conserved phenylalanine or tryptophan normally closing the CDR3 is absent here, so this likely arose from a read error. It is unclear where the CDR3 begins or ends on the DNA, so no DNA is shown, and the CDR3 is as TCRdb lists it. Here the CDR3 reads CASSDRDNTEDFL. The chain employs TRBV6-4 and TRBJ1-1; TRBD1, the D gene given by the table, was not confirmed from the DNA. The length of the CDR3 is 13 amino acids, counting both ends. Germline values: CDR1 MRHNA, CDR2 SNTAGT.

As for this clone: One end of the junction varies from germline; a read error may be responsible. This chain links TRBV11-2 with TRBJ2-7; 8 bases line up with TRBD2. The germline CDR1 and CDR2 sequences are SGHAT and FQNNGV. This CDR3 contains 14 residues. CDR3 amino acids: CVSSNSGIPLKQYF. The CDR3 DNA reads as TGTGTCAGCAGCAATAGCGGGATTCCCCTCAAGCAGTACTTC.